This T cell receptor (beta chain) was observed in a study of technical replicates of blood from a handful of donors. Sequencing was performed with immunoSEQ multiplex PCR; in TCRdb, only in-frame clones are kept and a portion is missing. The sample lists 76,000 or so clones, just over 85% seen once, with about 5% in the top ten. There are 19 residues in the CDR3. Germline CDR1 SGHRS, CDR2 YFSETQ. Trimming took 4 bases from V and 6 from J; bases not matched to a gene: 17. The sequence was obtained from a human donor in good health. Some clones in this sample may be carry-over from other donors' samples. This chain uses TRBV5-1 with TRBJ2-1; 12 bases map to TRBD2. The sequenced material came from PBMCs. This chain's CDR3 is CASSPSLGFLAGGRNEQFF. In DNA, the CDR3 is TGCGCCAGCAGCCCGTCGCTTGGGTTCCTAGCGGGAGGGCGCAATGAGCAGTTCTTC.